These 31 T cell receptor beta chains share one sample of origin, sequenced in a study of blood T cells in healthy people across ages (dated by TCRdb to the mid-2010s). Library construction relied on 5' RACE. Sequencing instrument: Illumina HiSeq 2500. A second PCR of roughly 6 to 12 cycles was performed with a sample-barcoded 5' primer and a J-beta primer mix. In-frame beta chains were kept once TCRdb had trimmed the public reads at Q25 with fastp and called clones with MiXCR. Each entry is one CDR3 protein sequence, shown with its most common DNA and genes. For this sample the table gives 800,000 to 950,000 distinct CDR3 sequences, of which almost 30% were detected only once. The ten largest make up roughly a tenth of the sample. This sample was shared with a second study, whose subject was T cells of mothers and their children.

Sequenced: blood. These receptors were collected from a woman aged 40 to 50 in good health.

This clonotype was seen at least ten times. The chain uses TRBV20-1 and TRBJ2-7; 8 nucleotides align to TRBD1. Trimming took 3 bases from V and 2 from J; bases not matched to a gene: 0. Germline V gene lookup returns CDR1 DFQATT and CDR2 SNEGSKA (reference sequence). The CDR3 has 12 residues. The CDR3 region is CSARDRAYEQYF. CDR3 DNA: TGCAGTGCTAGGGACAGGGCCTACGAGCAGTACTTC.

This CDR3 is CATSRDRGQTRSYTF. The DNA for the CDR3 is TGTGCCACCAGCAGAGATAGAGGGCAGACTCGAAGCTACACCTTC. The chain uses TRBV15 and TRBJ1-2; D remains ambiguous. The CDR3 contains 15 residues. V was trimmed by 0 bases and J by 9 bases, leaving 17 bases between them. The V gene's germline CDR1 is LNHNV and CDR2 YYDKDF (reference sequence). Full variable domain (rest looked up from reference TRBV15 and TRBJ1-2): DAMVIQNPRYQVTQFGKPVTLSCSQTLNHNVMYWYQQKSSQAPKLLFHYYDKDFNNEADTPDNFQSRRPNTSFCFLDIRSPGLGDTAMYLCATSRDRGQTRSYTFGSGTRLTVV.

The chain joins TRBV20-1 to TRBJ1-4, with a weak D call TRBD1 (6 bases). The CDR3 is 15 amino acids. The germline V gene has CDR1 DFQATT and CDR2 SNEGSKA (reference sequence). V lost 6 bases and J lost 0, with 14 bases in between. CDR3 bases: TGCAGTGCCCGGCGGGGGCCTGCAACTAATGAAAAACTGTTTTTT. The encoded protein is CSARRGPATNEKLFF.

This clonotype was counted between two and nine times. The chain links TRBV27 to TRBJ1-2; TRBD1 matches at 8 bases. The CDR3 is 15 amino acids. The V and J ends lost 6 bases and 4 bases, in that order; junction bases with no gene match: 10. Germline CDR1 MNHEY, CDR2 SMNVEV (reference sequence). The CDR3 spells CASSRKQGVGYGYTF. The CDR3 DNA follows: TGTGCCAGCAGCCGGAAACAGGGGGTCGGCTATGGCTACACCTTC.

V and J are TRBV7-3 and TRBJ1-1; no clear D. Germline CDR1 is SGHTA and CDR2 is FQGTGA. CDR3 size: 14 residues. Trimming took off 5 bases at V and 0 bases at J, with 10 bases between the two ends. This CDR3 is CASSQQSMNTEAFF. Written as DNA, the CDR3 is TGTGCCAGCAGCCAACAGAGTATGAACACTGAAGCTTTCTTT.

V and J are TRBV28 and TRBJ1-1, with 7 bases that match TRBD1. V shed 5 bases and J 2 bases; nucleotides not matched to a gene: 8. The CDR3 totals 15 residues. Germline assignment: CDR1 MDHEN and CDR2 SYDVKM. The CDR3 region is CASSPWDSGNTEAFF. The CDR3 DNA sequence: TGTGCCAGCAGTCCCTGGGACAGCGGAAACACTGAAGCTTTCTTT.

This chain joins TRBV25-1 and TRBJ1-6; D is unresolved. The V end lost 5 bases, the J end lost 6 bases, and 11 bases lay between the germline ends. CDR3 size: 14 residues. Germline CDR1 is MGHDK and CDR2 is SYGVNS. This CDR3 is CASSLGYPNSPLHF. The CDR3 coding sequence is TGTGCCAGCAGTTTGGGCTATCCTAATTCACCCCTCCACTTT.

As for this clonotype: Mismatch with germline at one junction end may stem from a read error. DNA of the CDR3: TGTGGCAGCCTTATAACGTCGAACACCGGGGAGCTGTTTTTT. Protein product: CGSLITSNTGELFF. This chain joins TRBV2 and TRBJ2-2, with D hard to call. The CDR3 runs to 14 residues. From germline, CDR1 is SNHLY and CDR2 FYNNEI.

This clonotype was recorded at least ten times. V is TRBV7-9 and J is TRBJ2-1, with 7 positions matching TRBD1. The germline V gene has CDR1 SEHNR and CDR2 FQNEAQ (reference sequence). CDR3 length: 15 residues. Trimming removed 7 bases from V and 4 bases from J; junction bases left unmatched: 10. The CDR3: CASTPTGAIYNEQFF. CDR3 sequence (DNA): TGTGCCAGCACCCCAACAGGGGCAATATACAATGAGCAGTTCTTC.

CDR3 nucleotide sequence: TGTGCCATCAGTGAGTCGATGGCGGGCACTGAAGCTTTCTTT. Translation: CAISESMAGTEAFF. This sequence joins TRBV10-3 and TRBJ1-1; D uncertain. The CDR3 length is 14 residues. CDR1 and CDR2 from the germline V gene are ENHRY and SYGVKD. The V end was cut by 0 bases, the J end by 4 bases, with 9 bases between.

Worth noting for this clonotype: One junction end does not reproduce the germline sequence, and a read error may be involved. The V call is TRBV7-7, the J call TRBJ2-3; a weak D match, TRBD2 (6 bases). This CDR3 comprises 13 residues. From germline, CDR1 is SSHAT and CDR2 FNYEAQ (reference sequence). This CDR3 is CASSGGVRDTQYF. CDR3 coding DNA: TGTGCTAGCAGCGGCGGGGTGAGAGATACGCAGTATTTT.

This clonotype was detected many times. The chain couples TRBV6-5 to TRBJ1-2; 9 bases are shared with TRBD1. The junction had 7 bases not matched to a gene; V was cut back by 4 bases and J by 4 bases. CDR3 length equals 15 residues. Germline lookup yields CDR1 MNHEY and CDR2 SVGAGI. The CDR3 spells CASSSPGQGVYGYTF. CDR3 DNA sequence: TGTGCCAGCAGTTCACCGGGACAGGGAGTCTATGGCTACACCTTC.

The chain employs TRBV5-1 and TRBJ1-5; a weak D match, TRBD1 (6 bases). V was shortened by 3 bases and J by 3 bases, with 13 bases between the two germline ends. The CDR3 contains 15 residues. Germline V CDR1 and CDR2: SGHRS, YFSETQ. The chain's CDR3 is CASSSRGEPNQPQHF. The CDR3 DNA follows: TGCGCCAGCAGCTCGAGGGGGGAGCCCAATCAGCCCCAGCATTTT.

This clonotype was recorded at least ten times. V gene TRBV5-1 combines with J gene TRBJ2-3, with a possible D match to TRBD2 (8 bases). V was pared by 0 bases and J by 2 bases, with 13 bases between. The length of the CDR3 is 16 residues. The germline CDR1 and CDR2 sequences are SGHRS and YFSETQ. The CDR3 loop is CASSLGSGTDTDTQYF. In DNA, the CDR3 is TGCGCCAGCAGCTTGGGTAGCGGGACAGACACAGATACGCAGTATTTT.

To note about this clonotype: An end of the junction does not agree with germline; a read error may underlie this. The V gene is TRBV20-1, the J gene TRBJ1-1; D remains unclear. Germline V gene data show CDR1 as DFQATT and CDR2 as SNEGSKA (reference sequence). This CDR3 has 18 amino acids. The CDR3 nucleotides read TGCAGTGCTACGGGAGGTAAGCGACAAGGACTGGTAAACGCTGAAGCTCTCTTT. It yields the protein CSATGGKRQGLVNAEALF.

In this sample, this clonotype turned up a few times. CDR3 in amino acids: CASGTYTYEQYF. The CDR3 nucleotides are TGTGCCAGCGGGACATATACCTACGAGCAGTACTTC. V usage is TRBV28 and J usage is TRBJ2-7, with D tentatively TRBD1 (6 bases). Germline V gives CDR1 MDHEN, CDR2 SYDVKM. The CDR3 is 12 residues long. Trimming removed 8 bases at V and 2 bases at J, with 10 bases between.

The chain couples TRBV7-8 to TRBJ1-1, with TRBD1 identical over 9 bases. Germline V CDR1 and CDR2: SGHVS, FQNEAQ. J was trimmed by 4 bases and V by 5 bases; bases with no gene match: 5. The CDR3 totals 14 residues. Written as DNA, the CDR3 is TGTGCCAGCAGCAAATTGACAGGGGGCACTGAAGCTTTCTTT. This sequence encodes CASSKLTGGTEAFF.

The J gene is TRBJ2-3, the V gene TRBV19; 7 bases fit TRBD1. The germline V gene has CDR1 LNHDA and CDR2 SQIVND (reference sequence). V shed 6 bases, J shed 4 bases, and the junction held 10 bases outside the gene matches. This CDR3 region has 15 residues. CDR3 sequence: CASRYLGGAADTQYF. The CDR3 bases are TGTGCCAGTAGGTATTTAGGGGGCGCCGCAGATACGCAGTATTTT. The full variable domain, with the rest looked up from reference TRBV19 and TRBJ2-3, is DGGITQSPKYLFRKEGQNVTLSCEQNLNHDAMYWYRQDPGQGLRLIYYSQIVNDFQKGDIAEGYSVSREKKESFPLTVTSAQKNPTAFYLCASRYLGGAADTQYFGPGTRLTVL.

A remark on this clonotype: A junction boundary mismatches the germline segment, possibly from a read error. The chain joins TRBV28 to TRBJ2-7, with TRBD1 identical over 11 bases. CDR1 is MDHEN and CDR2 is SYDVKM in the germline V gene. This CDR3 is built from 14 residues. The CDR3 sequence is CASRPGQGANERYF. The CDR3 coding sequence is TGTGCCAGCAGACCTGGACAGGGGGCGAATGAGCGGTACTTC. Looking up the rest from reference TRBV28 and TRBJ2-7 gives the full variable domain: DVKVTQSSRYLVKRTGEKVFLECVQDMDHENMFWYRQDPGLGLRLIYFSYDVKMKEKGDIPEGYSVSREKKERFSLILESASTNQTSMYLCASRPGQGANERYFGPGTRLTVT.

This clonotype has just a few counts. The chain employs TRBV29-1 and TRBJ1-1, with no clear D. V was clipped by 5 bases and J by 2 bases, with 15 bases between them. The CDR3 totals 14 residues. Germline V gene lookup returns CDR1 SQVTM and CDR2 ANQGSEA. CDR3 protein: CSVLREPLNTEAFF. The CDR3 DNA sequence: TGCAGCGTTCTGAGGGAACCCCTAAACACTGAAGCTTTCTTT.

In regard to this clonotype: A much larger clone lies a single base off, so this may be a read error. This chain joins TRBV4-2 and TRBJ1-2; D might be TRBD1 (5 bases). The germline V gene has CDR1 LGHNA and CDR2 YNFKEQ. The CDR3 runs to 15 residues. The CDR3 sequence: CVSSQAGTGDYGYTF. As DNA, the CDR3 is TGTGTCAGCAGCCAGGCAGGGACCGGGGACTATGGCTACACCTTC.

The table lists this clonotype with a few counts. The V and J genes are TRBV20-1 and TRBJ2-5; tentatively, D is TRBD1 (5 bases). Per the germline V gene, CDR1 is DFQATT and CDR2 is SNEGSKA (reference sequence). Between the trimmed V and J ends, which lost 5 bases and 1 base, there was a span of 11 bases. CDR3 length: 13 residues. The CDR3 DNA follows: TGCAGTGCTCGTACAGGTTTCCAAGAGACCCAGTACTTC. This translates into CSARTGFQETQYF.

The chain uses TRBV28 and TRBJ1-4, with D unclear. The CDR3 length is 12 residues. V lost 6 bases to trimming and J lost 8 bases, with 10 bases between them. From germline, CDR1 is MDHEN and CDR2 SYDVKM. For the CDR3, the DNA is TGTGCCAGCAGAATTTTTGGGGAAAAACTGTTTTTT. It specifies CASRIFGEKLFF.

In regard to this clonotype: It may be a read error: a sequence one base away is much more abundant. The CDR3 DNA reads as TGTGCCAGCAGTTACTCGTATACAGGGACGAGCGAGCAGTACTTC. Its translation: CASSYSYTGTSEQYF. The chain couples TRBV6-5 to TRBJ2-5; possible D gene TRBD1, 6 bases. The J call may be mistaken, given a closer DNA end match to TRBJ2-7. The germline V gene has CDR1 MNHEY and CDR2 SVGAGI. The CDR3 is 15 amino acids.

This clonotype turned up a few times. The rearrangement uses TRBV9 and TRBJ1-5, with D hard to call. The CDR3 contains 14 residues. Germline values: CDR1 SGDLS, CDR2 YYNGEE. Deletions cut 1 base from V and 6 bases from J, with 11 bases between. The DNA for the CDR3 is TGTGCCAGCAGCGTAAAGGTGGTCAGTCAGCCCCAGCATTTT. Amino acid sequence: CASSVKVVSQPQHF.

The rearrangement links TRBV15 to TRBJ1-1; D ambiguous. The CDR3 has 16 residues. Germline values: CDR1 LNHNV, CDR2 YYDKDF (reference sequence). Between the trimmed V and J ends, which lost 0 bases and 1 base, there was a span of 12 bases. The CDR3 is CATSRDSDGRNTEAFF. Here the CDR3 DNA reads TGTGCCACCAGCAGAGATAGTGACGGCCGGAACACTGAAGCTTTCTTT. Drawing the rest from reference TRBV15 and TRBJ1-1, the complete variable domain is DAMVIQNPRYQVTQFGKPVTLSCSQTLNHNVMYWYQQKSSQAPKLLFHYYDKDFNNEADTPDNFQSRRPNTSFCFLDIRSPGLGDTAMYLCATSRDSDGRNTEAFFGQGTRLTVV.

This clonotype was observed a few times. V is TRBV5-1 and J is TRBJ2-1, with 8 bases matching TRBD2. The CDR3 contains 16 residues. Unmatched junction bases numbered 9, after V lost 0 bases and J lost 7 bases. Per the germline V gene, CDR1 is SGHRS and CDR2 is YFSETQ. CDR3 protein: CASSLAGGPSLNEQFF. The CDR3 region has the DNA TGCGCCAGCAGCTTGGCGGGGGGGCCGTCGTTAAATGAGCAGTTCTTC.

The V gene is TRBV20-1, the J gene TRBJ1-1; 7 nucleotides agree with TRBD1. Looked up from germline, CDR1 is DFQATT and CDR2 is SNEGSKA (reference sequence). After removal of 3 bases from V and 0 bases from J, the junction contained 13 bases not matched to a gene. The CDR3 has 17 amino acids. The CDR3 nucleotides are TGCAGTGCTAGTCGTAGACAGGGTCTGGGGATGAACACTGAAGCTTTCTTT. Translation gives CSASRRQGLGMNTEAFF.

This clonotype occurred many times. The V gene is TRBV7-3, the J gene TRBJ2-6; possibly TRBD1 for D (5 bases). The CDR3 covers 19 residues. V dropped 5 bases and J dropped 0 bases, with 20 bases sitting between them. The germline gives CDR1 SGHTA, CDR2 FQGTGA. The CDR3 loop is CASSPQIRGLRSGANVLTF. The CDR3 nucleotides read TGTGCCAGCAGCCCACAAATTAGGGGCTTACGCTCTGGGGCCAACGTCCTGACTTTC. Full variable domain (outside the CDR3, taken from reference TRBV7-3 and TRBJ2-6): GAGVSQTPSNKVTEKGKYVELRCDPISGHTALYWYRQSLGQGPEFLIYFQGTGAADDSGLPNDRFFAVRPEGSVSTLKIQRTERGDSAVYLCASSPQIRGLRSGANVLTFGAGSRLTVL.

The chain has TRBV7-8 and TRBJ1-1, with D possibly TRBD1 on 5 matching bases. CDR1 and CDR2 (germline): SGHVS, FQNEAQ. The CDR3 loop spans 14 amino acids. V shed 7 bases and J shed 6 bases, with 18 bases lying between them. For the CDR3, the DNA is TGTGCCAGCACCAAAGAGCAGGGATTGGCTGAAGCTTTCTTT. Protein sequence: CASTKEQGLAEAFF.

Remarks on this clonotype: At one boundary the junction diverges from the germline segment, which might be a read error. This chain connects TRBV24-1 to TRBJ2-3; no clear D gene. CDR1 is KGHDR and CDR2 is SFDVKD in the germline V gene. CDR3 length: 14 residues. This chain's CDR3 is CATSDLQAADTQFF. The CDR3 DNA reads as TGTGCCACTAGTGATTTGCAGGCAGCAGATACGCAGTTTTTT.